These 2 T cell receptor beta chains were all obtained from the same sample, sequenced in a study of blood T cell repertoires in COVID-19. Sequencing used immunoSEQ multiplex PCR; TCRdb keeps in-frame clones, though not all of them. Of about 73,000 clones in the sample, about 80% were seen once. Input material: peripheral blood. These receptors were taken from a human donor in a cohort sampled during active COVID-19.

This clone was recorded once. The V gene is TRBV6-5, the J gene TRBJ1-1; a possible D gene is TRBD1 (5 bases). V was shortened by 7 bases and J by 4 bases, with 13 bases between the two germline ends. The germline V gene has CDR1 MNHEY and CDR2 SVGAGI. There are 13 residues in the CDR3. The CDR3, as DNA: TGTGCCAGCAAGCCGGGCCAGGGCACTGAAGCTTTCTTT. Protein product: CASKPGQGTEAFF.

The V call is TRBV5-1, the J call TRBJ2-7, with TRBD1 matching 9 bases. Germline CDR1 is SGHRS and CDR2 is YFSETQ. The CDR3 spans 15 residues. J lost 3 bases, V lost 4 bases, and 8 bases had no gene match. The DNA for the CDR3 is TGCGCCAGCAGCGGGACCGGGACAGGGTTCTACGAGCAGTACTTC. Amino acids: CASSGTGTGFYEQYF.